This TCR beta chain was recovered during a study of T cell repertoires in cytomegalovirus infection. TCRdb re-analysed the reads in MiXCR, keeping a single row per CDR3 protein. The repertoire consists of 250,000 to 300,000 distinct CDR3 sequences, with about 18% occurring once and the leading ten covering roughly half. In regard to this clonotype: Antigen: not known.

Study findings and constraints: In two of eight donors, the top clonotype was HLA-C-restricted CMV-specific. Accumulated public TCR beta family frequency recognized individuals carrying CMV together with the relevant HLA.

The material sequenced was CD8+ T cells from PBMCs. The clonotype originates from a human donor in good health (CMV status not recorded). Some clones in this sample may be carry-over from other donors' samples.

For the CDR3, the DNA is TGCGCCAGCAGCCAAGATGGGCTAGCGGCATACGAGCAGTACTTC. Encoded protein: CASSQDGLAAYEQYF. The V call is TRBV4-1, the J call TRBJ2-7; 7 bases line up with TRBD2. Per germline, CDR1 MGHRA and CDR2 YSYEKL. The CDR3 totals 15 residues. Trimming cost V 0 bases and J 4 bases; bases outside gene matches: 6.